This TCR beta chain was identified during a study of regulatory T cells. Points on this clone: Its antigen is as yet unknown.

Germline V gene sequence: CDR1 PRHDT, CDR2 FYEKMQ (reference sequence). The CDR3 spans 13 residues. J gave up 11 bases and V 5 bases, and 11 bases lay outside the gene matches. Study-wide points: Skewed V and J usage and few unique V-J pairs marked patient repertoires, most in Tregs. In CD3G-deficient patients, conventional CD4+ T cells were enriched for hydrophobic CDR3 residues at positions 6 and 7.

Amplification used 52 TRBV primers and 13 TRBJ primers. The table came from immunoSEQ multiplex PCR; TCRdb's copy has only in-frame clones and leaves some out. Of some 30,000 clones listed, over 85% are singletons. A couple of CD3G-deficient patients had more severe autoimmunity; all had some. CD4+ cells were sorted into CD25-high CD127-low regulatory cells and CD25-low CD127-high conventional cells. The chain is built from TRBV13 and TRBJ1-1; 7 bases line up with TRBD1. This sequence was found in a child aged 2-15 years with CD3G deficiency. Input material: conventional CD4+ T cells sorted from blood. Here the CDR3 reads CASSNRQGTRAFF. For the CDR3, the DNA is TGTGCCAGCAGCAACCGACAGGGAACGAGGGCTTTCTTT.